The 26 T cell receptor beta chains presented below share a single source sample, sequenced in a study of cytomegalovirus exposure and HLA in healthy donors. Clones were sequenced by immunoSEQ multiplex PCR, and TCRdb holds only the in-frame ones, with some missing. The sample holds tens of thousands of clones; 90% to 95% are singletons and the top ten take 5.8%. Sequencing was carried out using PBMCs. Every receptor here comes from a young woman in good health and CMV-seropositive.

The V call is TRBV7-6, the J call TRBJ2-7, with TRBD2 matching over 8 bases. The CDR3 runs to 15 residues. Germline CDR1 SGHVS, CDR2 FNYEAQ. V lost 6 bases to trimming and J lost 6 bases; unmatched junction nucleotides: 13. The CDR3 DNA reads TGTGCCAGCAGTGGGCCGGGACTAGTAGGATCCGAGCAGTACTTC. Residues: CASSGPGLVGSEQYF.

The chain joins TRBV4-2 to TRBJ1-4, with 9 positions matching TRBD1. V dropped 0 bases and J dropped 7; count of bases not matched to a gene: 6. Germline V CDR1 and CDR2: LGHNA, YNFKEQ. The CDR3 has 16 amino acids. Written as DNA, the CDR3 is TGTGCCAGCAGCCAAGATCCCGGGACAGGGACTGAAAAACTGTTTTTT. Its translation: CASSQDPGTGTEKLFF.

V is TRBV30 and J is TRBJ2-5, with D perhaps matching TRBD1 (6 bases). The CDR3 runs to 12 residues. Trimming removed 2 bases at V and 4 bases at J, with 8 bases between. Germline-derived CDR1 and CDR2 are GTSNPN and SVGIG (reference sequence). The CDR3 loop is CAWSPQGETQYF. The CDR3 nucleotides are TGTGCCTGGAGTCCACAGGGAGAGACCCAGTACTTC.

The chain links TRBV29-1 to TRBJ1-1; 7 nucleotides align to TRBD1. Germline CDR1 SQVTM, CDR2 ANQGSEA. The CDR3 totals 13 residues. V lost 3 bases, J lost 1 base, and 2 bases stayed unmatched. CDR3 bases: TGCAGCGTTGAGGGACAGAAGAACACTGAAGCTTTCTTT. As protein: CSVEGQKNTEAFF.

This sequence joins TRBV28 and TRBJ2-7; D possibly corresponds to TRBD1 (5 bases). Germline V lookup: CDR1 MDHEN, CDR2 SYDVKM. With 7 bases removed from V and 0 bases from J, the gap between germline ends came to 16 bases. This CDR3 has 15 residues. For the CDR3, the DNA is TGTGCCAGCACCCTGCAGGGCGGTCACTCCTACGAGCAGTACTTC. Translation gives CASTLQGGHSYEQYF.

This chain links TRBV7-6 with TRBJ2-3; the D gene is possibly TRBD2 (6 bases). CDR3 length: 15 residues. Trimming stripped 3 bases from V and 2 bases from J, with 12 bases between. Germline CDR1 reads SGHVS; CDR2 reads FNYEAQ. Here the CDR3 reads CASSFGRGTTDTQYF. CDR3 DNA: TGTGCCAGCAGCTTCGGGCGGGGAACCACAGATACGCAGTATTTT.

The rearrangement links TRBV27 to TRBJ2-3; the D gene is possibly TRBD1 (5 bases). Germline CDR1 and CDR2: MNHEY and SMNVEV (reference sequence). V lost 3 bases and J lost 2, with 12 bases in between. The CDR3 runs to 15 residues. The CDR3 protein is CASSFGRQITDTQYF. The CDR3 DNA follows: TGTGCCAGCAGTTTCGGACGACAGATCACAGATACGCAGTATTTT.

This clone showed up just a few times. The chain employs TRBV5-1 and TRBJ2-5, with 8 nucleotides matching TRBD2. Trimming at V came to 3 bases and at J to 5 bases, leaving 6 bases not matched to a gene. The CDR3 is 14 amino acids. Germline CDR1 is SGHRS and CDR2 is YFSETQ. CDR3 coding DNA: TGCGCCAGCAGCTCCATGACTAGCGCGGAGACCCAGTACTTC. Its protein is CASSSMTSAETQYF.

The chain recombines TRBV9 with TRBJ2-3; D is unresolved. Germline CDR1 reads SGDLS; CDR2 reads YYNGEE. Trimming took 3 bases from V and 5 from J, leaving 10 bases between them. The CDR3 covers 13 residues. The CDR3 region has the DNA TGTGCCAGCAGCGGGCCAAGAGGAGATACGCAGTATTTT. This encodes CASSGPRGDTQYF.

The chain joins TRBV4-3 to TRBJ2-5; 8 bases line up with TRBD1. This CDR3 has 17 amino acids. After removal of 0 bases from V and 1 base from J, the junction contained 7 bases not matched to a gene. Germline-derived CDR1 and CDR2 are LGHNA and YSLEER. This CDR3 reads CASSQDLDRASQETQYF. CDR3 DNA sequence: TGCGCCAGCAGCCAAGATTTGGACAGGGCGAGCCAAGAGACCCAGTACTTC.

V and J are TRBV18 and TRBJ1-1; the match to TRBD1 covers 10 bases. With V trimmed by 3 bases and J by 1 base, 2 bases remained unmatched. There are 15 residues in the CDR3. Germline loops: CDR1 KGHSH, CDR2 LQKENI. The CDR3, as DNA: TGTGCCAGCTCACCTGGGACAGGGGAGAACACTGAAGCTTTCTTT. It codes for CASSPGTGENTEAFF.

This clone was detected a few times. This sample also contains other DNA sequences that code for the same CDR3. The rearrangement joins TRBV4-2 to TRBJ2-1; 12 bases agree with TRBD2. With 1 base clipped from V and 6 bases from J, the junction kept 1 base outside the gene matches. The CDR3 is 15 amino acids. Germline V lookup: CDR1 LGHNA, CDR2 YNFKEQ. In nucleotides, the CDR3 is TGTGCCAGCAGCCAAGGACTAGCGGGAGCCAATGAGCAGTTCTTC. As protein: CASSQGLAGANEQFF.

The rearrangement links TRBV5-1 to TRBJ2-6; 13 nucleotides align to TRBD2. Germline CDR1 is SGHRS and CDR2 is YFSETQ. The CDR3 loop spans 17 amino acids. The V gene end was trimmed by 4 bases and the J gene end by 1 base; junction bases not matched to a gene: 2. Written as DNA, the CDR3 is TGCGCCAGCAGCAGGACTAGCGGGGGTTCTGGGGCCAACGTCCTGACTTTC. Encoded protein: CASSRTSGGSGANVLTF.

V is TRBV7-2 and J is TRBJ2-3, with 8 positions matching TRBD2. CDR3 length: 13 residues. Germline trimming cut 1 base from V and 12 bases from J; bases unmatched to any gene: 6. CDR1 and CDR2 (germline): SGHTA, FQGNSA. CDR3 bases: TGTGCCAGCAGCTTAGTAGCCGGGAGGGCTCAGTATTTT. As protein: CASSLVAGRAQYF.

The chain combines TRBV30 with TRBJ1-5, with D tentatively TRBD1 (5 bases). Trimming pared 5 bases from V and 0 bases from J, leaving 8 bases between. The CDR3 is made up of 13 amino acids. CDR1 GTSNPN and CDR2 SVGIG come from the germline V gene (reference sequence). CDR3 amino acids: CAWRTNSNQPQHF. As DNA, the CDR3 is TGTGCCTGGCGGACAAATAGCAATCAGCCCCAGCATTTT.

The chain recombines TRBV7-9 with TRBJ1-2, with D uncertain. Germline V lookup: CDR1 SEHNR, CDR2 FQNEAQ (reference sequence). V lost 1 base to trimming and J lost 7 bases, with 7 bases between them. The CDR3 loop spans 12 amino acids. This CDR3 reads CASSLGRVGYTF. CDR3 DNA: TGTGCCAGCAGCTTAGGGAGGGTTGGCTACACCTTC.

The sample holds one count of this clone. V usage is TRBV4-2 and J usage is TRBJ1-2; 7 positions agree with TRBD1. The V segment lost 5 bases and the J segment 4 bases; nucleotides outside the gene matches: 4. Germline CDR1 LGHNA, CDR2 YNFKEQ. CDR3 size: 13 residues. The CDR3 bases are TGTGCCAGCAGCACAGGGGAGTCCTATGGCTACACCTTC. Residues: CASSTGESYGYTF.

The rearrangement uses TRBV11-2 and TRBJ2-5; 9 bases match TRBD2. The germline gives CDR1 SGHAT, CDR2 FQNNGV. This CDR3 has 16 residues. Unmatched junction bases numbered 8, after V lost 1 base and J lost 5 bases. The CDR3 reads CASSLGGSGRGETQYF. CDR3 nucleotide sequence: TGTGCCAGCAGCTTAGGAGGTAGCGGGAGAGGTGAGACCCAGTACTTC.

The chain carries TRBV5-8 and TRBJ2-5; maybe TRBD1 (6 bases). This CDR3 has 14 amino acids. The germline V and J ends were trimmed by 0 bases and 3 bases, with 9 bases remaining between them. The V gene's germline CDR1 is SGHTS and CDR2 YDEGEE. CDR3 in amino acids: CASSLAAGEETQYF. CDR3 DNA sequence: TGTGCCAGCAGCTTGGCGGCAGGGGAAGAGACCCAGTACTTC.

The chain combines TRBV28 with TRBJ2-7; 8 bases agree with TRBD2. With V trimmed by 6 bases and J by 4 bases, 5 bases remained unmatched. Germline CDR1 is MDHEN and CDR2 is SYDVKM. This CDR3 has 13 residues. The CDR3 DNA follows: TGTGCCAGCAGGAAGCGGGGGCTATACGAGCAGTACTTC. Amino acids: CASRKRGLYEQYF.

The V gene is TRBV19, the J gene TRBJ2-3; 9 nucleotides agree with TRBD2. Trimming cost V 6 bases and J 6 bases; bases outside gene matches: 7. The CDR3 is made up of 14 amino acids. Germline CDR1 and CDR2: LNHDA and SQIVND (reference sequence). In DNA, the CDR3 is TGTGCCAGTAGATCTAGCGGGATCACGGATACGCAGTATTTT. It yields the protein CASRSSGITDTQYF. The full variable domain, in which reference TRBV19 and TRBJ2-3 provide the parts outside the CDR3, is DGGITQSPKYLFRKEGQNVTLSCEQNLNHDAMYWYRQDPGQGLRLIYYSQIVNDFQKGDIAEGYSVSREKKESFPLTVTSAQKNPTAFYLCASRSSGITDTQYFGPGTRLTVL.

The V and J genes are TRBV28 and TRBJ2-5, with D perhaps TRBD2 (6 bases). This CDR3 region has 16 residues. From germline, CDR1 is MDHEN and CDR2 SYDVKM. Trimming shortened V by 9 bases and J by 4 bases, and 24 bases separated the two germline ends. The CDR3 is CASTAIPEGTSETQYF. The CDR3 coding sequence is TGTGCCAGTACTGCTATTCCGGAGGGGACTTCAGAGACCCAGTACTTC.

V is TRBV5-6 and J is TRBJ2-1; D gene ambiguous. The CDR3 covers 16 residues. V lost 4 bases, J lost 6 bases, and 20 bases lay in between. Per germline, CDR1 SGHDT and CDR2 YYEEEE. CDR3 DNA: TGTGCCAGCAGCGCCTGGGTCACGAACTACGGCAATGAGCAGTTCTTC. Amino acid sequence: CASSAWVTNYGNEQFF.

The chain joins TRBV19 to TRBJ2-2; 9 bases agree with TRBD2. Trimming took 4 bases from V and 3 from J; bases not matched to a gene: 3. CDR1 is LNHDA and CDR2 is SQIVND in the germline V gene (reference sequence). The CDR3 is 15 amino acids. Written as DNA, the CDR3 is TGTGCCAGTAGTAGCGGGGGGGCTTACACCGGGGAGCTGTTTTTT. Its translation: CASSSGGAYTGELFF.

This chain joins TRBV5-5 and TRBJ1-2; D not certain. Germline V CDR1 and CDR2: SGHKS, YYEKEE (reference sequence). This CDR3 contains 13 residues. Trimming pared 0 bases from V and 2 bases from J, leaving 5 bases between. CDR3 in amino acids: CASSLGQNYGYTF. In DNA, the CDR3 is TGTGCCAGCAGCTTGGGTCAGAACTATGGCTACACCTTC.

This sequence joins TRBV5-6 and TRBJ1-2; D possibly corresponds to TRBD1 (5 bases). This CDR3 is 16 amino acids long. The germline V and J ends were trimmed by 5 bases and 4 bases, with 21 bases remaining between them. Germline V gene sequence: CDR1 SGHDT, CDR2 YYEEEE. The CDR3 here is CASRGTGRPKPYGYTF. The CDR3 nucleotides are TGTGCCAGCAGAGGGACTGGCAGGCCCAAACCCTATGGCTACACCTTC.